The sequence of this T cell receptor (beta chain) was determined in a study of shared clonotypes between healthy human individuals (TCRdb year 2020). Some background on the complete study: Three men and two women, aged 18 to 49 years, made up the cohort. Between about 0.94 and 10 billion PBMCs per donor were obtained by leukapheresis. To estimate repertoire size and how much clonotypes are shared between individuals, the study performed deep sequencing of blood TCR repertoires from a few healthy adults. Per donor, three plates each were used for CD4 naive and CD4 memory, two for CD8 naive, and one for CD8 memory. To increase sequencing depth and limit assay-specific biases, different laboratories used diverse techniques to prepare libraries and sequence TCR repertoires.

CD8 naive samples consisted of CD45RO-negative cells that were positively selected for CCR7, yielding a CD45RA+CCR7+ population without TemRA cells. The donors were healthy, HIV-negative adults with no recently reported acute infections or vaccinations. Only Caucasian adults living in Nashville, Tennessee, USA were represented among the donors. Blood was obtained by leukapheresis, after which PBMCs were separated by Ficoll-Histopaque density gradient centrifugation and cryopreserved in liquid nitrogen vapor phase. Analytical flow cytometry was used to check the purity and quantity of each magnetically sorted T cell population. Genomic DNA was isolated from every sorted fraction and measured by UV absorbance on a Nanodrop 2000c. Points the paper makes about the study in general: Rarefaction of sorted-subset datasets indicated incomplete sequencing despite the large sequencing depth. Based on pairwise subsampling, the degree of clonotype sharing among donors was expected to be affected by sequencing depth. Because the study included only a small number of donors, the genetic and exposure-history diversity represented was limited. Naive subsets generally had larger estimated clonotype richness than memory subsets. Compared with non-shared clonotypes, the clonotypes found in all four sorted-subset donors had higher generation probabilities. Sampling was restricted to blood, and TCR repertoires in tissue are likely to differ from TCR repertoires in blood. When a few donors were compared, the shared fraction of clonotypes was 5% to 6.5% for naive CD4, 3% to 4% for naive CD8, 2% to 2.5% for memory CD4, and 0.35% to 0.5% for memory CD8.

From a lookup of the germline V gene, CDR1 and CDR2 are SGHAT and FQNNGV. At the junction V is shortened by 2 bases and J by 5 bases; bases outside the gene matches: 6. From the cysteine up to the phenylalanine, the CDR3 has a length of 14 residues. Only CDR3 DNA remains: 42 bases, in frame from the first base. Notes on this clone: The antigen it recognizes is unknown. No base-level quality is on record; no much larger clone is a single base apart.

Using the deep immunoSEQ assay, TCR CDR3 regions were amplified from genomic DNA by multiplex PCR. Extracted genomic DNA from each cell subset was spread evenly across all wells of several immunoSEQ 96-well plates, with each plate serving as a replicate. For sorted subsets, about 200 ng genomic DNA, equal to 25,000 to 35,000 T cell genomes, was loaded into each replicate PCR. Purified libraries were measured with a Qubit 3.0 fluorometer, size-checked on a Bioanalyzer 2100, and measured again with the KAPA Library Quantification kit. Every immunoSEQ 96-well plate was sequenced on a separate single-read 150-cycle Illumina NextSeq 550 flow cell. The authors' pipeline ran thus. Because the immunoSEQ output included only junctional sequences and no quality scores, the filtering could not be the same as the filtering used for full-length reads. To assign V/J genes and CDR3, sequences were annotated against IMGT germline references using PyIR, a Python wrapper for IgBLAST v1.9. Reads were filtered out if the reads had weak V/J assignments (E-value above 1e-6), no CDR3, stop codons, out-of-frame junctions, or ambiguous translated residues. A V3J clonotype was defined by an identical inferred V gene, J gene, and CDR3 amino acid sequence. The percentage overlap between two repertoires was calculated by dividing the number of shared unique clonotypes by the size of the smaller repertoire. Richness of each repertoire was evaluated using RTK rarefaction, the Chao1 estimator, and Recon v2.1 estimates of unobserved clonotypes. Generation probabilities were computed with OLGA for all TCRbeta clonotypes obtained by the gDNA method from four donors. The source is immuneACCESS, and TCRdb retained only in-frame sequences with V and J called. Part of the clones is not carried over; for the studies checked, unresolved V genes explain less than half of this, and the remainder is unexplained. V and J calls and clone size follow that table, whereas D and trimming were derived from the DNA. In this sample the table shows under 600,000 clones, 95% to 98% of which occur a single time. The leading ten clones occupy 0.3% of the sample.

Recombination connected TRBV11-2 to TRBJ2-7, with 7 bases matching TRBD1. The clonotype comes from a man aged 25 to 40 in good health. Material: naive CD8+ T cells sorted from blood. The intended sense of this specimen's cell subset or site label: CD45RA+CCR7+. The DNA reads TGTGCCAGCAGCTTACTTGGGACAGCGGACGAGCAGTACTTC. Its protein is CASSLLGTADEQYF.